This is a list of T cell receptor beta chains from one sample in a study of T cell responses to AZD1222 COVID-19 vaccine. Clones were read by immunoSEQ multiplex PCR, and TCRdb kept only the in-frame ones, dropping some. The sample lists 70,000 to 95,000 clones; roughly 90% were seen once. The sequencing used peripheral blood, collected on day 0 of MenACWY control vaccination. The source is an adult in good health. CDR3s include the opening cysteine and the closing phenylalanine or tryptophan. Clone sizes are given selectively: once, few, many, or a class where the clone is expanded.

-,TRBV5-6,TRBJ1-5,CASSVGQGSNQPQHF
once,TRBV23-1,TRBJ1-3,CASRTPGQGFLAGNTIYF
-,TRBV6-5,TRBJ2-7,CASSRGRGLSYEQYF
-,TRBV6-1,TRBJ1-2,CASSPRGNYGYTF
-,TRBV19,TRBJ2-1,CASSMTGAEQFF
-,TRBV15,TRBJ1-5,CATSGDSQGQPQHF
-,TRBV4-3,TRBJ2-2,CASSQDAAVLNTGELFF
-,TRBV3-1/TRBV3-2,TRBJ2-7,CASSQGWGLAPTYEQYF
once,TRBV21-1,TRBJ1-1,CASSEKNTEAFF
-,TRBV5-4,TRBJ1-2,CASSSDRVNNYGYTF
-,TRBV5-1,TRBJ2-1,CASSGTSGGAYNEQFF
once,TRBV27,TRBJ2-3,CASSSRLAGAPSTDTQYF
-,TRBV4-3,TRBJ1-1,CASSTRERAFF
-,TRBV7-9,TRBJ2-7,CASSLSGSHEQYF
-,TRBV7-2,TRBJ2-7,CASSLIGGGAAYEQYF
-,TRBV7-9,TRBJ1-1,CASSRRGPDTEAFF
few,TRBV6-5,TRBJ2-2,CASSRRTANTGELFF
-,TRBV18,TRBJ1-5,CASSQGVSNQPQHF
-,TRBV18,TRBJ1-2,CASSPDSRLGGYGYTF
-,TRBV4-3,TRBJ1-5,CASSPGTGHRNQPQHF
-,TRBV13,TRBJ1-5,CASSQGYNQPQHF
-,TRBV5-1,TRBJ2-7,CASSLELEGFYRREQYF
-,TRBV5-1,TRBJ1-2,CASSLAGTSGYTF
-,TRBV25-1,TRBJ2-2,CASSELGGSGELFF
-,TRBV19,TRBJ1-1,CASRRDRVNTEAFF